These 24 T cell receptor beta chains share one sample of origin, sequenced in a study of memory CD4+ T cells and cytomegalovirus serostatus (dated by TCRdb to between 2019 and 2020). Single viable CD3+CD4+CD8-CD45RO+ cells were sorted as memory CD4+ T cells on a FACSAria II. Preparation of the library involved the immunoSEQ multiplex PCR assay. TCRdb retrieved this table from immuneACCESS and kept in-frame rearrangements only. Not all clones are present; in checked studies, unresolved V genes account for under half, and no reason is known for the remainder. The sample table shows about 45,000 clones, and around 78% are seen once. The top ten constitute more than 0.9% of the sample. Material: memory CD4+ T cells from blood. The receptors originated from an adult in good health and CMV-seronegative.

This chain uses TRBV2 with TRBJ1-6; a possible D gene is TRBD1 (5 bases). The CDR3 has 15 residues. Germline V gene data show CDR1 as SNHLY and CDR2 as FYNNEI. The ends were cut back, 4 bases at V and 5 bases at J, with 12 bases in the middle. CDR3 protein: CASSGSRGDNSPLHF. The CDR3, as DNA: TGTGCCAGCAGTGGGTCTCGGGGGGATAATTCACCCCTCCACTTT.

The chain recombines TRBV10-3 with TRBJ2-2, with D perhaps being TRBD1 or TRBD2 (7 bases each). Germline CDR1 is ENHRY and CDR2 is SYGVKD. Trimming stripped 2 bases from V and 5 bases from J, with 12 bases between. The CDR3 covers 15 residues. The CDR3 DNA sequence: TGTGCCATCAGTGAGCTCCAGGGGGGGACCGGGGAGCTGTTTTTT. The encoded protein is CAISELQGGTGELFF.

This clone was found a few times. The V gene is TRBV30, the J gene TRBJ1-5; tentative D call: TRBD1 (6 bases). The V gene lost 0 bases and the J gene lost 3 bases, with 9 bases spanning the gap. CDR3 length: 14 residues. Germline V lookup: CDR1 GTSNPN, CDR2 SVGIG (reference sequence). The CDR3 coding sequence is TGTGCCTGGAGTGTACAGGGAATCAATCAGCCCCAGCATTTT. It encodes CAWSVQGINQPQHF.

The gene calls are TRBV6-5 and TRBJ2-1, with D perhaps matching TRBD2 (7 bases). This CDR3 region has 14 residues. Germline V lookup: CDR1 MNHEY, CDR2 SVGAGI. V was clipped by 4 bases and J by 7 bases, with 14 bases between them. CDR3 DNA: TGTGCCAGCAGTTGGGGGGGGCCGCGTAATGAGCAGTTCTTC. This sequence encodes CASSWGGPRNEQFF.

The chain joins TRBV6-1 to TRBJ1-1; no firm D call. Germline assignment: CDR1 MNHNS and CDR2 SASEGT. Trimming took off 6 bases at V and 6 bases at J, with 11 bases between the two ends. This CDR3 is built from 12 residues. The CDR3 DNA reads TGTGCCAGCAGGACATCAGGCGCTGAAGCTTTCTTT. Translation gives CASRTSGAEAFF.

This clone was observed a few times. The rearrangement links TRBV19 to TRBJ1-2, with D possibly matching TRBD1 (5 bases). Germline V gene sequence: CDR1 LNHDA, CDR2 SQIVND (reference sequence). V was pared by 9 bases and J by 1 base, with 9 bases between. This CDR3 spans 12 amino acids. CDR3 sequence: CASRDFNYGYTF. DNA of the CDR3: TGTGCCAGCCGGGACTTTAACTATGGCTACACCTTC.

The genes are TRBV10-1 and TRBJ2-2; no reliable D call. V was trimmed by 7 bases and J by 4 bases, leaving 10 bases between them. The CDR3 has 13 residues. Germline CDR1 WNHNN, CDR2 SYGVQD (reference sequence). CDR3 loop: CASIDTGTGELFF. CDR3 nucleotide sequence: TGCGCCAGCATTGACACCGGCACCGGGGAGCTGTTTTTT.

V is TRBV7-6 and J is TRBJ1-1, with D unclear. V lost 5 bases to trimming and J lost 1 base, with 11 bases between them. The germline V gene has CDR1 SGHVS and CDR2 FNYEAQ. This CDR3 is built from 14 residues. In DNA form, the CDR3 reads TGTGCCAGCAGCGTCCGAGGGTCGAACACTGAAGCTTTCTTT. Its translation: CASSVRGSNTEAFF.

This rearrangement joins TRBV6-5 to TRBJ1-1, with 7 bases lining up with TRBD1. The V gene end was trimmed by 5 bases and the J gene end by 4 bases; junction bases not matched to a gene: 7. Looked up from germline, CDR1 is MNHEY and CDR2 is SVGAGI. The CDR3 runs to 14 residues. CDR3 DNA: TGTGCCAGCAGTCGAACAGGGGAGGCCACTGAAGCTTTCTTT. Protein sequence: CASSRTGEATEAFF.

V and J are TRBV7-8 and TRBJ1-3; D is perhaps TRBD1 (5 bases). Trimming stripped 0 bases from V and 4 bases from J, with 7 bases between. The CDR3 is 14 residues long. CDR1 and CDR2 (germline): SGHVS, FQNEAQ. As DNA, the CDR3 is TGTGCCAGCAGCTTAGCAGGGGTGGGAAACACCATATATTTT. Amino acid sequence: CASSLAGVGNTIYF.

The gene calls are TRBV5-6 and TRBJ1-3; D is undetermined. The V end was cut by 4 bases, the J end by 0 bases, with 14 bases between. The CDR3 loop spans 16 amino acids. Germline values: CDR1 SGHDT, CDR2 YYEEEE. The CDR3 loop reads CASSPSGWGSGNTIYF. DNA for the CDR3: TGTGCCAGCAGCCCCTCGGGTTGGGGCTCTGGAAACACCATATATTTT.

CDR3 loop: CASSPRTTDTQYF. Written as DNA, the CDR3 is TGTGCCAGCTCACCCCGGACCACAGATACGCAGTATTTT. This chain links TRBV18 with TRBJ2-3; D not certain. The germline V gene encodes CDR1 KGHSH and CDR2 LQKENI. Trimming took off 3 bases at V and 2 bases at J, with 6 bases between the two ends. The CDR3 is made up of 13 amino acids.

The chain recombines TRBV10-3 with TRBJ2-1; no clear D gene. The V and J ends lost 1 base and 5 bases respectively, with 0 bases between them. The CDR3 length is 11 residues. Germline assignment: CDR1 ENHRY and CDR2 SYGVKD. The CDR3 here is CAISEYNEQFF. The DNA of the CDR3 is TGTGCCATCAGTGAGTACAATGAGCAGTTCTTC.

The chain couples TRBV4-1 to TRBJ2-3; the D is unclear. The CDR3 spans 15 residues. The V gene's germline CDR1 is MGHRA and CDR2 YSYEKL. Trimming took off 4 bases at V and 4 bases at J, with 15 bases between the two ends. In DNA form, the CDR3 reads TGCGCCAGCAGCCCGACTTTCTTCGAGGCAGATACGCAGTATTTT. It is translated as CASSPTFFEADTQYF.

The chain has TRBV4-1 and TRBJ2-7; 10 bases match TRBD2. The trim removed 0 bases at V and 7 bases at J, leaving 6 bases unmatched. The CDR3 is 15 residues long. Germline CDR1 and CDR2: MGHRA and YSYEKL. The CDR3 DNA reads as TGCGCCAGCAGCCAAGAGGGCCTAGCGGGGGAGGAGCAGTACTTC. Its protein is CASSQEGLAGEEQYF.

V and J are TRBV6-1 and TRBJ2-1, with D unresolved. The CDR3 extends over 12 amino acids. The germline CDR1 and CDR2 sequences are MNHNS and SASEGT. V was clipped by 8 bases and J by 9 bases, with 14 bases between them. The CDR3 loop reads CASGFYLGEQFF. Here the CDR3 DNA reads TGTGCCAGCGGGTTCTACCTGGGTGAGCAGTTCTTC.

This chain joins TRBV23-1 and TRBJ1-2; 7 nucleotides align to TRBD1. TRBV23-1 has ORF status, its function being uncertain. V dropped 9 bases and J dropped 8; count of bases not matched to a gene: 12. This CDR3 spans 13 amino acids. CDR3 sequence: CARFLDRDFGYTF. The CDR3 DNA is TGCGCCAGGTTTCTTGACAGGGACTTCGGCTACACCTTC.

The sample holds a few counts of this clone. The CDR3 region is CAWSKGLGYGYTF. Written as DNA, the CDR3 is TGTGCCTGGAGTAAGGGGTTGGGCTATGGCTACACCTTC. The chain employs TRBV30 and TRBJ1-2; D might be TRBD1 (5 bases). This CDR3 region has 13 residues. V shed 2 bases and J shed 4 bases, with 11 bases lying between them. The germline V gene has CDR1 GTSNPN and CDR2 SVGIG (reference sequence).

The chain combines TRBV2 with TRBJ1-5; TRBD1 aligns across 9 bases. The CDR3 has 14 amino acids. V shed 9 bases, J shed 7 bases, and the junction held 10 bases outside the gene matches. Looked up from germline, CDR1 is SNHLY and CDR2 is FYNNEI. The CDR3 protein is CASVRGQGGQPQHF. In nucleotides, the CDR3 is TGTGCCAGTGTCCGGGGACAGGGCGGGCAGCCCCAGCATTTT.

This chain's CDR3 is CASSSGQAINEKLFF. CDR3 DNA: TGTGCCAGCAGCTCGGGACAGGCAATTAATGAAAAACTGTTTTTT. V is TRBV7-2 and J is TRBJ1-4; 8 nucleotides match TRBD1. The junction had 5 bases not matched to a gene; V was cut back by 4 bases and J by 4 bases. The CDR3 has 15 amino acids. Germline assignment: CDR1 SGHTA and CDR2 FQGNSA.

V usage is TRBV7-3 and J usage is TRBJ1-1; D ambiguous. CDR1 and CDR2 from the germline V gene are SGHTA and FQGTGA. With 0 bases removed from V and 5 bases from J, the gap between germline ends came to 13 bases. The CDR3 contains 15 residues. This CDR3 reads CASSLTTGRRTEAFF. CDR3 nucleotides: TGTGCCAGCAGCTTAACTACCGGGCGAAGGACTGAAGCTTTCTTT.

The CDR3 is CAISEVTGLGNTIYF. CDR3 in DNA: TGTGCCATCAGTGAGGTGACGGGCTTGGGAAACACCATATATTTT. V and J are TRBV10-3 and TRBJ1-3, with D uncertain. CDR1 and CDR2 from the germline V gene are ENHRY and SYGVKD. V was cut by 2 bases and J by 4 bases, with 12 bases left in between. CDR3 length: 15 residues.

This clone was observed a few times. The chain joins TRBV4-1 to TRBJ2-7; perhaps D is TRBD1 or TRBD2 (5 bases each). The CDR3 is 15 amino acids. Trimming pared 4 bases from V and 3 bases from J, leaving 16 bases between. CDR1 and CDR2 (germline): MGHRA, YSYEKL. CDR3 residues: CASSPLARRGYEQYF. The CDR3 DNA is TGCGCCAGCAGCCCCCTAGCTAGAAGGGGCTACGAGCAGTACTTC.

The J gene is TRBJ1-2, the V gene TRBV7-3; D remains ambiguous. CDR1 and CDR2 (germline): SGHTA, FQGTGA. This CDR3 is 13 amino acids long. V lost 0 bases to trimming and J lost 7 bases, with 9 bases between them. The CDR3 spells CASSLTPLSGYTF. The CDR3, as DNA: TGTGCCAGCAGCTTAACCCCGTTGAGTGGCTACACCTTC.